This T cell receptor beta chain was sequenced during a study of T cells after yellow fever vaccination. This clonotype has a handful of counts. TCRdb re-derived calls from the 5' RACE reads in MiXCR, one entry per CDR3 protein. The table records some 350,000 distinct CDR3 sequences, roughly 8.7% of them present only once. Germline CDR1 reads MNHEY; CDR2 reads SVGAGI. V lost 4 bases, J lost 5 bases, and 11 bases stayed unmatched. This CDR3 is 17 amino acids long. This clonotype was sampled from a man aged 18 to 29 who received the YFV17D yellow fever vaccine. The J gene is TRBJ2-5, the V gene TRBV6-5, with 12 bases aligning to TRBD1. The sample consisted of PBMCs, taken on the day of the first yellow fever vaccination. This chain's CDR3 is CASSSYRDRGRGETQYF. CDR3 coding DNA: TGTGCCAGCAGTTCCTACCGGGACAGGGGGCGCGGGGAGACCCAGTACTTC.